One sample yielded the 8 T cell receptor beta chains listed below, sequenced in a study of human T cells and chemical hapten exposure. Noted time point: patch test 1, 2 weeks after DPC sensitization. Documented treatment: therapeutic diphenylcyclopropenone sensitization with weekly scalp DPC. TCRdb analysed the RACE reads with MiXCR anew, one entry per CDR3 protein. Of fewer than 500,000 distinct CDR3 sequences in the sample, around 4.8% were seen once. The sample consisted of whole blood, taken in connection with sensitization to the hapten diphenylcyclopropenone (DPC). All receptors derive from a woman between 50 and 59 years old with alopecia areata. Some clones in this sample may be carry-over from other donors' samples.

This clonotype has only a few counts. The chain recombines TRBV10-3 with TRBJ2-6; TRBD1 aligns across 7 bases. The CDR3 is 17 residues long. In germline, CDR1 is ENHRY, CDR2 SYGVKD. V lost 4 bases to trimming and J lost 2 bases; unmatched junction nucleotides: 8. Here the CDR3 DNA reads TGTGCCATCAGTGCCGGGACAGCTAAAGCTGGGGCCAACGTCCTGACTTTC. It translates to CAISAGTAKAGANVLTF.

This clonotype occurred many times. This sequence joins TRBV5-1 and TRBJ2-5, with TRBD1 matching 7 bases. Germline V CDR1 and CDR2: SGHRS, YFSETQ. V lost 4 bases to trimming and J lost 1 base; unmatched junction nucleotides: 13. The CDR3 consists of 17 residues. As DNA, the CDR3 is TGCGCCAGCAGCCTGCTAGGGGGCTCAGGGTTCCAAGAGACCCAGTACTTC. Translating gives CASSLLGGSGFQETQYF.

This clonotype has only a few counts. This chain links TRBV7-9 with TRBJ2-5; tentative D call: TRBD1 (6 bases). V was clipped by 4 bases and J by 2 bases, with 14 bases between them. Germline V gives CDR1 SEHNR, CDR2 FQNEAQ (reference sequence). The CDR3 runs 15 residues. The CDR3 region has the DNA TGTGCCAGCAGCTACCGCCGGACAGAACAAGAGACCCAGTACTTC. It is translated as CASSYRRTEQETQYF.

The J gene is TRBJ1-2, the V gene TRBV15, with D possibly TRBD1 on 5 matching bases. Germline values: CDR1 LNHNV, CDR2 YYDKDF (reference sequence). V was cut by 0 bases and J by 8 bases, with 7 bases left in between. The CDR3 spans 12 residues. The CDR3 nucleotides are TGTGCCACCAGCAGAGATGGGGGAGGCTACACCTTC. It translates to CATSRDGGGYTF.

This clonotype was observed at least ten times. This rearrangement joins TRBV7-9 to TRBJ1-1; D is possibly TRBD1 (6 bases). Per the germline V gene, CDR1 is SEHNR and CDR2 is FQNEAQ (reference sequence). V was shortened by 6 bases and J by 6 bases, with 11 bases between the two germline ends. This CDR3 contains 12 residues. This CDR3 reads CASSSRGPEAFF. The DNA for the CDR3 is TGTGCCAGCAGTTCCCGGGGGCCTGAAGCTTTCTTT.

This clonotype was seen only a few times. The chain uses TRBV25-1 and TRBJ1-2; 7 positions agree with TRBD1. The CDR3 is made up of 13 amino acids. The V gene end was trimmed by 2 bases and the J gene end by 4 bases; junction bases not matched to a gene: 1. Germline CDR1 MGHDK, CDR2 SYGVNS. The CDR3 is CASSERQGYGYTF. The CDR3 DNA reads as TGTGCCAGCAGTGAACGACAGGGCTATGGCTACACCTTC.

This clonotype was seen repeatedly, ten times or more. V is TRBV27 and J is TRBJ2-7; TRBD1 matches at 7 bases. Germline V CDR1 and CDR2: MNHEY, SMNVEV (reference sequence). The CDR3 has 15 residues. After removal of 6 bases from V and 2 bases from J, the junction contained 10 bases not matched to a gene. Here the CDR3 reads CASSSYSGGTYEQYF. DNA of the CDR3: TGTGCCAGCAGCTCATATTCAGGGGGTACCTACGAGCAGTACTTC.

As regards this clonotype: Since a much larger clone is just one base distant, this may be a read error. The chain recombines TRBV7-8 with TRBJ1-4; D unresolved. Germline lookup yields CDR1 SGHVS and CDR2 FQNEAQ. The CDR3 runs 15 residues. CDR3 protein: CAISSDGSTNEKLFF. The CDR3 nucleotides read TGTGCCATCAGCTCAGACGGGTCAACTAATGAAAAACTGTTTTTT.